This entry lists 14 T cell receptor beta chains sequenced from one sample in a study of blood T cell repertoires in COVID-19. Libraries were prepared by immunoSEQ multiplex PCR; TCRdb keeps only in-frame clonotypes and omits some of them. The table has approximately 200,000 clones, roughly 80% seen once; the top ten hold roughly 7%. Sequences were obtained from PBMCs or T cells enriched from blood (not recorded which). These receptors came from a man aged 40-55 years who had recovered from COVID-19.

This clone was counted a single time. This chain connects TRBV6-5 to TRBJ1-5; TRBD1 aligns across 7 bases. The V and J ends lost 5 bases and 7 bases, in that order; junction bases with no gene match: 8. CDR1 is MNHEY and CDR2 is SVGAGI in the germline V gene. This CDR3 has 14 residues. Here the CDR3 reads CASSPLTGEQPQHF. In nucleotides, the CDR3 is TGTGCCAGCAGTCCACTAACAGGGGAGCAGCCCCAGCATTTT.

J is TRBJ1-1 and V is TRBV7-9, with D hard to call. Germline CDR1 SEHNR, CDR2 FQNEAQ (reference sequence). The CDR3 extends over 13 amino acids. Trimming stripped 4 bases from V and 0 bases from J, with 6 bases between. The DNA of the CDR3 is TGTGCCAGCAGCTCTCCCCTGAACACTGAAGCTTTCTTT. It encodes CASSSPLNTEAFF.

The chain has TRBV11-2 and TRBJ2-7; the D is unclear. The germline CDR1 and CDR2 sequences are SGHAT and FQNNGV. Deletions cut 0 bases from V and 2 bases from J, with 5 bases between. The CDR3 loop spans 13 amino acids. The CDR3 is CASSLDRTYEQYF. CDR3 DNA: TGTGCCAGCAGCTTAGACAGAACCTACGAGCAGTACTTC.

The chain has TRBV11-2 and TRBJ2-5; D gene unclear. CDR1 SGHAT and CDR2 FQNNGV come from the germline V gene. This CDR3 has 14 amino acids. The V end lost 6 bases, the J end lost 2 bases, and 13 bases lay between the germline ends. CDR3 bases: TGTGCCAGCAGTATCCACAAGTGGCAAGAGACCCAGTACTTC. It codes for CASSIHKWQETQYF. The whole variable domain, remainder taken from reference TRBV11-2 and TRBJ2-5, is EAGVAQSPRYKIIEKRQSVAFWCNPISGHATLYWYQQILGQGPKLLIQFQNNGVVDDSQLPKDRFSAERLKGVDSTLKIQPAKLEDSAVYLCASSIHKWQETQYFGPGTRLLVL.

The sample holds a few counts of this clone. V usage is TRBV7-2 and J usage is TRBJ2-2, with TRBD2 identical over 10 bases. The germline V gene has CDR1 SGHTA and CDR2 FQGNSA. The V gene end was trimmed by 5 bases and the J gene end by 2 bases; junction bases not matched to a gene: 5. CDR3 size: 16 residues. The CDR3, as DNA: TGTGCCAGCAGCCCTAGCGGGGGTTTTAACACCGGGGAGCTGTTTTTT. This translates into CASSPSGGFNTGELFF.

The rearrangement uses TRBV6-5 and TRBJ1-2; D gene ambiguous. V gave up 0 bases and J gave up 4 bases, with 9 bases separating them. CDR1 and CDR2 (germline): MNHEY, SVGAGI. This CDR3 contains 14 residues. CDR3 in DNA: TGTGCCAGCAGTTACTCGTACAGCAGCTATGGCTACACCTTC. It translates to CASSYSYSSYGYTF.

The J gene is TRBJ1-5, the V gene TRBV5-8, with TRBD1 matching over 9 bases. Unmatched junction bases numbered 18, after V lost 3 bases and J lost 2 bases. Germline V gene sequence: CDR1 SGHTS, CDR2 YDEGEE. This CDR3 comprises 20 residues. CDR3 bases: TGTGCCAGCAGCTCCCTACCCGGGACAGGGACATATAGTGGCAATCAGCCCCAGCATTTT. It specifies CASSSLPGTGTYSGNQPQHF.

This sequence joins TRBV19 and TRBJ1-1; the D gene is possibly TRBD1 (6 bases). Looked up from germline, CDR1 is LNHDA and CDR2 is SQIVND (reference sequence). The CDR3 has 15 amino acids. V lost 5 bases and J lost 3, with 16 bases in between. CDR3 in amino acids: CASSLGRGGDTEAFF. CDR3 bases: TGTGCCAGTAGTCTGGGGAGAGGGGGAGACACTGAAGCTTTCTTT.

This sequence joins TRBV5-1 and TRBJ1-2, with 7 nucleotides matching TRBD1. The junction had 7 bases not matched to a gene; V was cut back by 1 base and J by 4 bases. CDR1 and CDR2 from the germline V gene are SGHRS and YFSETQ. CDR3 length equals 15 residues. DNA of the CDR3: TGCGCCAGCAGCTTGTCCGACAGGGCTGTCTATGGCTACACCTTC. This gives the protein CASSLSDRAVYGYTF. The whole variable domain, remainder taken from reference TRBV5-1 and TRBJ1-2, is KAGVTQTPRYLIKTRGQQVTLSCSPISGHRSVSWYQQTPGQGLQFLFEYFSETQRNKGNFPGRFSGRQFSNSRSEMNVSTLELGDSALYLCASSLSDRAVYGYTFGSGTRLTVV.

On this clone itself: The identical CDR3 is also encoded by other nucleotide sequences in the sample. V and J are TRBV18 and TRBJ1-2; a weak D match, TRBD1 (5 bases). The CDR3 covers 13 residues. The germline CDR1 and CDR2 sequences are KGHSH and LQKENI. The V and J ends lost 3 bases and 1 base respectively, with 6 bases between them. DNA for the CDR3: TGTGCCAGCTCACCTGACAGTAACTATGGCTACACCTTC. Protein sequence: CASSPDSNYGYTF.

V is TRBV7-8 and J is TRBJ1-6, with 7 bases aligning to TRBD1. Germline loops: CDR1 SGHVS, CDR2 FQNEAQ. This CDR3 is built from 16 residues. V lost 2 bases and J lost 7; bases outside the gene matches: 8. The CDR3 nucleotides are TGTGCCAGCAGCTTACCCGACAGGGTAGACAATTCACCCCTCCACTTT. It encodes CASSLPDRVDNSPLHF.

The chain employs TRBV3-1 (or the pseudogene TRBV3-2) and TRBJ2-3; 7 nucleotides align to TRBD2. The CDR3 runs 15 residues. Germline values: CDR1 LGHDT, CDR2 YNNKEL (reference sequence). J gave up 2 bases and V 5 bases, and 7 bases lay outside the gene matches. The CDR3 DNA follows: TGTGCCAGCAGCGTTCGTAGCGGGTTCACAGATACGCAGTATTTT. As protein: CASSVRSGFTDTQYF.

The chain employs TRBV7-3 and TRBJ2-2, with 9 bases fitting TRBD2. The length of the CDR3 is 16 residues. V dropped 5 bases and J dropped 6; count of bases not matched to a gene: 10. Germline-derived CDR1 and CDR2 are SGHTA and FQGTGA. CDR3 nucleotides: TGTGCCAGCAGCGGGGGGTCTAGCGGGGCTGCCGGGGAGCTGTTTTTT. It is translated as CASSGGSSGAAGELFF.

CDR3 coding DNA: TGTGCCAGCAGCCGGGACAGGGGGCCCCAGTACTTC. It yields the protein CASSRDRGPQYF. This rearrangement joins TRBV7-8 to TRBJ2-5, with 12 nucleotides matching TRBD1. The CDR3 has 12 amino acids. V shed 5 bases and J 9 bases; nucleotides not matched to a gene: 1. CDR1 is SGHVS, CDR2 FQNEAQ, per germline.